This T cell receptor beta chain came from a study of CD8 T cells in Susac syndrome. It was with random hexamers that 0.5 to 1 ug RNA was reverse transcribed. A multiplex approach, immunoSEQ multiplex PCR, amplified TCR beta CDR3 across 54 Vbeta and 13 Jbeta. TCRdb ran MiXCR on the immunoSEQ multiplex PCR reads and lists one entry per CDR3 protein. The data show a few hundred thousand distinct CDR3 sequences, with approximately 85% seen just once and about 0.12% held by the top ten. This CDR3 has 13 residues. Germline V gene data show CDR1 as MGHRA and CDR2 as YSYEKL. Trimming stripped 1 base from V and 5 bases from J, with 8 bases between. Peripheral blood CD8+ and CD4+ T cells were profiled by TCR beta sequencing. The CD8+ and CD4+ T cells were negatively isolated, with the TEMRA cells enriched by FACS.

The sample was CD8+ T cells from PBMCs. This receptor was identified in a human donor with multiple sclerosis. This chain connects TRBV4-1 to TRBJ1-1; possible D gene TRBD1, 6 bases. The CDR3 region has the DNA TGCGCCAGCAGCCAAGGACAGGAGACTGAAGCTTTCTTT. It encodes CASSQGQETEAFF.